The rows below give T cell receptor beta chains drawn from one sample of a study of control samples from healthy donors and cancer patients. The data were produced by immunoSEQ multiplex PCR, yet TCRdb's version contains in-frame clones alone and is incomplete. The table has about 100,000 clones, more than 85% seen once; the top ten hold approximately 20%. Sequencing used blood. The receptor source for this set is a woman in her forties or fifties in good health. Both conserved end residues are part of each CDR3. Some rows mark clone size as missing; the rest say once, few, many or name a class of expanded clone.

j_call clone_size v_call cdr3_aa
TRBJ1-1 NA TRBV29-1 CSVEERKNTEAFF
TRBJ1-2 NA TRBV19 CASSIRGNDYGYTF
TRBJ1-3 NA TRBV28 CASSFPGSGNTIYF
TRBJ2-2 few TRBV7-9 CASSPRVRGGHTGELFF
TRBJ2-1 once TRBV18 CASSPWGQVKEQFF
TRBJ1-1 NA TRBV4-1 CASSHVSRDTEAFF
TRBJ1-1 NA TRBV7-2 CASSSQGRGGNTEAFF
TRBJ2-3 NA TRBV4-2 CASSVTRTDTQYF
TRBJ1-2 NA TRBV6-5 CASSRPGQANYGYTF
TRBJ1-1 NA TRBV23-1 CASTWFPEAFF
TRBJ2-1 NA TRBV7-3 CASSLDRSSYNEQFF
TRBJ1-6 NA TRBV12-3/TRBV12-4 CASQGLYNSPLHF
TRBJ1-6 NA TRBV5-1 CASSPGWAGNSPLHF
TRBJ2-5 NA TRBV14 CASSQDYSANQETQYF
TRBJ2-2 NA TRBV6-5 CASTGGANTGELFF
TRBJ2-2 NA TRBV7-9 CASSQKGTSNTGELFF
TRBJ2-1 NA TRBV5-1 CASSSARGARGNEQFF
TRBJ2-4 NA TRBV3-1/TRBV3-2 CASSQDLSGGAKNIQYF
TRBJ1-2 NA TRBV12-3/TRBV12-4 CASSSSGNYGYTF
TRBJ1-1 NA TRBV9 CASSTRQGARTEAFF
TRBJ1-4 once TRBV2 CASVSGQGKATNEKLFF
TRBJ2-1 NA TRBV7-9 CASSLGLAGVPADNEQFF
TRBJ2-5 NA TRBV9 CASSAAGGPSTQYF
TRBJ2-1 NA TRBV28 CASSLSTGRHEQFF
TRBJ2-3 NA TRBV28 CASSSLLAGGADTQYF
TRBJ1-1 NA TRBV5-8 CASRPEVWGVNTEAFF
TRBJ1-4 NA TRBV18 CASSLGQGLYEKLFF
TRBJ2-5 NA TRBV7-9 CASSPHGVRGGLNGETQYF
TRBJ2-1 NA TRBV11-2 CASTTGAGNEQFF
TRBJ2-3 NA TRBV30 CAWRAGGWGITDTQYF
TRBJ1-4 NA TRBV7-6 CASSLGSNEKLFF
TRBJ1-4 NA TRBV7-9 CASSSTGSGEKLFF
TRBJ2-3 NA TRBV7-9 CASSPTGVADTQYF
TRBJ2-2 NA TRBV7-9 CASSLLLTGELFF
TRBJ2-1 NA TRBV11-2 CASSLFFQGAGGNEQFF
TRBJ1-2 once TRBV7-2 CASSSTFWTGRNYGYTF
TRBJ2-3 NA TRBV27 CASSLAGATDTQYF
TRBJ2-2 NA TRBV19 CASSIKPGLNTGELFF
TRBJ2-2 once TRBV19 CASSIVTVNGELFF
TRBJ2-3 few TRBV5-8 CASSLGYRGADTQYF
TRBJ2-1 NA TRBV28 CASSLLGREQFF
TRBJ1-3 NA TRBV19 CASLRTPRNTIYF
TRBJ2-7 NA TRBV4-1 CASSLRDFKDEQYF
TRBJ2-7 NA TRBV30 CAWSRTAPYEQYF
TRBJ2-2 few TRBV30 CAWSVTPLAGVYGGELFF
TRBJ2-3 NA TRBV7-2 CASSAQRARTDTQYF
TRBJ1-1 NA TRBV9 CASRRSGGTEAFF
TRBJ1-1 NA TRBV24-1 CATSLYKENTEAFF
TRBJ1-5 NA TRBV21-1 CASSVSRSGRVNQPQHF
TRBJ1-2 NA TRBV5-5 CASSLGQGTNYGYTF
TRBJ2-5 NA TRBV4-1 CASSQLGPGETQYF
TRBJ1-2 NA TRBV24-1 CAILQGLEDGYTF
TRBJ1-1 NA TRBV18 CASSQGRGPMNTEAFF